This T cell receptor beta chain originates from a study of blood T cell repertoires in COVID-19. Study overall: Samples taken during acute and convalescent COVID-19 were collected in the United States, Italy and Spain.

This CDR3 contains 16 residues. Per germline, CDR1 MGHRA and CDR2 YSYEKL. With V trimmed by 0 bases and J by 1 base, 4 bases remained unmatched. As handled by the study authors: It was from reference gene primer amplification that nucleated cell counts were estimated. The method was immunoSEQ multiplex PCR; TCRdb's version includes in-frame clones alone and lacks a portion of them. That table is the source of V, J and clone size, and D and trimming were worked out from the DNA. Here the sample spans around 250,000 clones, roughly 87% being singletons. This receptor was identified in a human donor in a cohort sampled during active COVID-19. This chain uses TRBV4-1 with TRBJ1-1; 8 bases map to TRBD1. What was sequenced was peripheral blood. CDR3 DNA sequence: TGCGCCAGCAGCCAAGACCCTGGGACAGGGAACACTGAAGCTTTCTTT. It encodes CASSQDPGTGNTEAFF.